This record looks at one T cell receptor beta chain sequence and its context. Antigen unknown. This specimen belongs to a study of OX40 agonist ivuxolimab in advanced cancers. As for the study in general: Patients undergoing dose escalation presented with hepatocellular carcinoma, melanoma, renal cell or head and neck cancer. Study results and limitations: Near-lowest levels of clonal expansion characterized partial responders at 0.1-3.0 mg/kg.

People who had autoimmune disease history or systemic immunosuppression were excluded. Blood sampling took place at baseline, cycle 4 day 1, and cycle 7 day 1. Germline CDR1 reads KGHSH; CDR2 reads LQKENI. V was shortened by 2 bases and J by 6 bases, with 29 bases between the two germline ends. This CDR3 has 20 residues. TCRdb's table, derived via immunoSEQ multiplex PCR, lists solely in-frame clones and lacks some. Among 20,000 to 25,000 clones, roughly nine tenths were seen once, and the ten largest hold 20% to 30%. The gene calls are TRBV18 and TRBJ2-1; D is perhaps TRBD2 (6 bases). This clonotype originated in an adult with an advanced solid tumor such as melanoma, head and neck, liver or kidney cancer. The input for sequencing was CD4+ or CD8+ T cells sorted from blood, taken in a trial of the OX40 agonist ivuxolimab. CDR3 bases: TGTGCCAGCTCACCAATGACGGGACGTAGCGGAGTCGTAGATGGCAATGAGCAGTTCTTC. Its translation is CASSPMTGRSGVVDGNEQFF.